Below are 32 T cell receptor beta chains sequenced from a single sample in a study of OX40 agonist ivuxolimab in advanced cancers. Assay: immunoSEQ multiplex PCR; the TCRdb copy retains only in-frame clones and omits some. Of fewer than 50,000 clones listed, around four fifths are singletons. The sample consisted of CD4+ or CD8+ T cells sorted from blood, taken in a trial of the OX40 agonist ivuxolimab. The receptors originated from an adult with an advanced solid tumor such as melanoma, head and neck, liver or kidney cancer.

The V call is TRBV15, the J call TRBJ2-7; 9 bases align to TRBD1. This CDR3 spans 14 amino acids. Trimming cost V 3 bases and J 7 bases; bases outside gene matches: 7. Germline V gene data show CDR1 as LNHNV and CDR2 as YYDKDF (reference sequence). CDR3 nucleotide sequence: TGTGCCACCAGCAGGGACAGGGGATTGGGGGAGCAGTACTTC. Protein: CATSRDRGLGEQYF.

The CDR3 protein is CASRSPSNEQFF. In nucleotides, the CDR3 is TGTGCCAGCAGGAGTCCTAGCAATGAGCAGTTCTTC. V is TRBV6-5 and J is TRBJ2-1; D unresolved. This CDR3 is built from 12 residues. Between the trimmed V and J ends, which lost 6 bases and 6 bases, there was a span of 9 bases. Germline CDR1 and CDR2: MNHEY and SVGAGI.

By share, this clone counts as medium-sized (0.01 to 0.1%). The rearrangement links TRBV6-1 to TRBJ1-2, with D maybe TRBD1 (5 bases). The CDR3 spans 15 residues. V was pared by 5 bases and J by 0 bases, with 13 bases between. Germline V gene data show CDR1 as MNHNS and CDR2 as SASEGT. The CDR3 nucleotides are TGTGCCAGCAGTTTGGATTTGGGGGCTAACTATGGCTACACCTTC. It encodes CASSLDLGANYGYTF.

This clone was seen more than once but under ten times. J is TRBJ2-5 and V is TRBV7-8; 7 bases are a match to TRBD2. The germline CDR1 and CDR2 sequences are SGHVS and FQNEAQ. The CDR3 has 11 amino acids. Unmatched junction bases numbered 4, after V lost 1 base and J lost 14 bases. The CDR3 DNA reads TGTGCCAGCAGCTTAGGTACTAGCGAATACTTC. Translation gives CASSLGTSEYF. The full variable domain, its missing parts supplied by reference TRBV7-8 and TRBJ2-5, is GAGVSQSPRYKVAKRGQDVALRCDPISGHVSLFWYQQALGQGPEFLTYFQNEAQLDKSGLPSDRFFAERPEGSVSTLKIQRTQQEDSAVYLCASSLGTSEYFGPGTRLLVL.

This chain connects TRBV4-1 to TRBJ1-2; D call uncertain. Trimming stripped 0 bases from V and 5 bases from J, with 16 bases between. The CDR3 extends over 16 amino acids. CDR1 and CDR2 (germline): MGHRA, YSYEKL. The DNA for the CDR3 is TGCGCCAGCAGCCAAGATAGGACGCGAAGACTTTATGGCTACACCTTC. Amino acids: CASSQDRTRRLYGYTF.

This clone was seen a single time. This chain connects TRBV5-1 to TRBJ2-5; D unclear. Gene TRBJ2-7 matches the end of the DNA better, so the J call may be wrong. CDR1 is SGHRS and CDR2 is YFSETQ in the germline V gene. The CDR3 extends over 14 amino acids. CDR3: CASSLQPPSYEQYF. For the CDR3, the DNA is TGCGCCAGCAGCTTACAGCCTCCCTCCTACGAGCAGTACTTC.

By proportion, this clone is medium-sized. This chain uses TRBV4-3 with TRBJ1-1; 7 bases line up with TRBD1. The germline V gene has CDR1 LGHNA and CDR2 YSLEER. Trimming removed 0 bases from V and 6 bases from J; junction bases left unmatched: 7. This CDR3 is built from 15 residues. CDR3 loop: CASSQDIRQGAEAFF. The CDR3 DNA is TGCGCCAGCAGCCAAGATATTAGGCAGGGGGCTGAAGCTTTCTTT.

The chain employs TRBV11-3 and TRBJ2-1; 8 bases align to TRBD2. Trimming cost V 5 bases and J 6 bases; bases outside gene matches: 9. The CDR3 consists of 15 residues. The germline CDR1 and CDR2 sequences are SGHNT and YENEEA. The CDR3 protein is CASSGRRTSSNEQFF. CDR3 DNA: TGTGCCAGCAGCGGCCGGAGGACTAGCAGCAATGAGCAGTTCTTC.

This chain connects TRBV9 to TRBJ2-4, with TRBD1 matching 10 bases. With V trimmed by 3 bases and J by 7 bases, 7 bases remained unmatched. Germline CDR1 and CDR2: SGDLS and YYNGEE. CDR3 length: 15 amino acids. The CDR3 DNA sequence: TGTGCCAGCAGCGGACCCGGGACAGGGGAGAACATTCAGTACTTC. Amino acid sequence: CASSGPGTGENIQYF. The full variable domain, rest sourced from reference TRBV9 and TRBJ2-4, is DSGVTQTPKHLITATGQRVTLRCSPRSGDLSVYWYQQSLDQGLQFLIQYYNGEERAKGNILERFSAQQFPDLHSELNLSSLELGDSALYFCASSGPGTGENIQYFGAGTRLSVL.

This chain joins TRBV5-6 and TRBJ2-2; D uncertain. Germline CDR1 and CDR2: SGHDT and YYEEEE. Deletions cut 4 bases from V and 7 bases from J, with 11 bases between. The CDR3 totals 13 residues. Here the CDR3 DNA reads TGTGCCAGCAGCCCACATCCGCTCGGGGAGCTGTTTTTT. Amino acids: CASSPHPLGELFF.

With regard to this clone: The germline gene is not matched at one end of the junction; a read error may be the cause. The V call is TRBV4-2, the J call TRBJ2-7, with unresolved D. The germline V gene encodes CDR1 LGHNA and CDR2 YNFKEQ. CDR3 size: 14 residues. The CDR3 DNA is TGTGCCAGCAGCCAAGCCTTATCCTCCTACGGGCAGTACTTC. This translates into CASSQALSSYGQYF.

In its sample, this clone was seen a few times. V is TRBV18 and J is TRBJ1-3; no clear D gene. This CDR3 comprises 16 residues. Germline-derived CDR1 and CDR2 are KGHSH and LQKENI. Trimming removed 3 bases from V and 2 bases from J, with 14 bases in between. The DNA of the CDR3 is TGTGCCAGCTCACCCCCATCCGTGAGTCCTGGAAACACCATATATTTT. The encoded protein is CASSPPSVSPGNTIYF.

The genes are TRBV5-4 and TRBJ1-2; D gene ambiguous. V lost 0 bases and J 8 bases, leaving 14 bases between the germline ends. Germline V gene sequence: CDR1 SGHNT, CDR2 YYREEE (reference sequence). This CDR3 has 14 residues. CDR3 sequence (DNA): TGTGCCAGCAGCTTGGCGGCCCGGGGAGGCGGCTACACCTTC. Translation gives CASSLAARGGGYTF. Combining the CDR3 with reference TRBV5-4 and TRBJ1-2 gives the whole variable domain ETGVTQSPTHLIKTRGQQVTLRCSSQSGHNTVSWYQQALGQGPQFIFQYYREEENGRGNFPPRFSGLQFPNYSSELNVNALELDDSALYLCASSLAARGGGYTFGSGTRLTVV.

The J gene is TRBJ2-5, the V gene TRBV5-1; D remains ambiguous. CDR3 length: 15 residues. The germline V gene encodes CDR1 SGHRS and CDR2 YFSETQ. V was pared by 4 bases and J by 7 bases, with 20 bases between. The CDR3: CASSKDPFVVLTQYF. CDR3 sequence (DNA): TGCGCCAGCAGCAAGGACCCGTTTGTAGTTTTGACCCAGTACTTC.

This chain joins TRBV11-3 and TRBJ2-3; D remains unclear. This CDR3 is 17 amino acids long. CDR1 SGHNT and CDR2 YENEEA come from the germline V gene. The V and J ends lost 1 base and 1 base respectively, with 15 bases between them. The CDR3 DNA reads as TGTGCCAGCAGCTTAGGGGCCTACAAAACGGGCACAGATACGCAGTATTTT. Its translation is CASSLGAYKTGTDTQYF.

The CDR3 region has the DNA TGTGCCTGGAGTGTAAGCCGGCAGGCTTTCTTT. Amino acid sequence: CAWSVSRQAFF. The chain joins TRBV30 to TRBJ1-1; the D is unclear. The V gene's germline CDR1 is GTSNPN and CDR2 SVGIG (reference sequence). CDR3 length: 11 amino acids. V was pared by 0 bases and J by 11 bases, with 10 bases between.

The chain combines TRBV7-9 with TRBJ2-5; TRBD1 agrees at 9 bases. The end of the DNA is better explained by TRBJ2-7, so the J call may be wrong. The CDR3 length is 18 residues. Germline values: CDR1 SEHNR, CDR2 FQNEAQ (reference sequence). CDR3 bases: TGTGCCAGCAGCTTAGCGCCCACCGGGACAGGGTGGATCTACGAGCAGTACTTC. The encoded protein is CASSLAPTGTGWIYEQYF.

The V and J genes are TRBV11-3 and TRBJ2-5; D gene ambiguous. The CDR3 runs to 13 residues. The germline gives CDR1 SGHNT, CDR2 YENEEA. The V gene lost 5 bases and the J gene lost 5 bases, with 12 bases spanning the gap. The CDR3 sequence is CASSRDALETQYF. The CDR3 nucleotides are TGTGCCAGCAGCCGCGATGCTCTGGAGACCCAGTACTTC.

V and J are TRBV11-3 and TRBJ1-2; D is perhaps TRBD1 (6 bases). The CDR3 contains 13 residues. V was clipped by 4 bases and J by 7 bases, with 13 bases between them. In germline, CDR1 is SGHNT, CDR2 YENEEA. The chain's CDR3 is CASSSIQGFGYTF. CDR3 coding DNA: TGTGCCAGCAGCTCGATACAGGGTTTTGGCTACACCTTC.

This clone was observed a single time. The V call is TRBV2, the J call TRBJ2-1; TRBD2 agrees at 9 bases. The germline V gene encodes CDR1 SNHLY and CDR2 FYNNEI. This CDR3 is 14 amino acids long. The V segment lost 6 bases and the J segment 7 bases; nucleotides outside the gene matches: 7. As DNA, the CDR3 is TGTGCCAGCAGCCCGGGACTAGCAACTAATGAGCAGTTCTTC. Amino acids: CASSPGLATNEQFF.

The count of this clone is one. The chain couples TRBV2 to TRBJ2-1; TRBD2 matches at 9 bases. Germline assignment: CDR1 SNHLY and CDR2 FYNNEI. Trimming took 8 bases from V and 4 from J; bases not matched to a gene: 6. The CDR3 runs 14 residues. For the CDR3, the DNA is TGTGCCAGCGATAGACTAGCGGAGTACAATGAGCAGTTCTTC. Translation: CASDRLAEYNEQFF. Using reference TRBV2 and TRBJ2-1 for the parts outside the CDR3, the full variable domain is EPEVTQTPSHQVTQMGQEVILRCVPISNHLYFYWYRQILGQKVEFLVSFYNNEISEKSEIFDDQFSVERPDGSNFTLKIRSTKLEDSAMYFCASDRLAEYNEQFFGPGTRLTVL.

The V gene is TRBV7-8, the J gene TRBJ2-2, with D perhaps matching TRBD2 (5 bases). Trimming cost V 5 bases and J 5 bases, with 9 bases left between them. This CDR3 spans 13 amino acids. CDR1 is SGHVS, CDR2 FQNEAQ, per germline. The CDR3 bases are TGTGCCAGCAGCCCCCCGGGGACCGGGGAGCTGTTTTTT. It translates to CASSPPGTGELFF. Based on the CDR3 plus reference TRBV7-8 and TRBJ2-2, the full variable domain is GAGVSQSPRYKVAKRGQDVALRCDPISGHVSLFWYQQALGQGPEFLTYFQNEAQLDKSGLPSDRFFAERPEGSVSTLKIQRTQQEDSAVYLCASSPPGTGELFFGEGSRLTVL.

The chain carries TRBV5-6 and TRBJ2-5; 10 nucleotides align to TRBD2. V lost 0 bases to trimming and J lost 5 bases; unmatched junction nucleotides: 7. CDR3 length equals 16 residues. The V gene's germline CDR1 is SGHDT and CDR2 YYEEEE. The CDR3 sequence is CASSLAPAGGRETQYF. DNA for the CDR3: TGTGCCAGCAGCTTGGCTCCAGCGGGAGGGCGCGAGACCCAGTACTTC.

This chain uses TRBV4-2 with TRBJ2-7; a possible D gene is TRBD2 (5 bases). Per the germline V gene, CDR1 is LGHNA and CDR2 is YNFKEQ. V lost 5 bases to trimming and J lost 4 bases, with 12 bases between them. CDR3 length equals 13 residues. The CDR3 DNA follows: TGTGCCAGCAGCTGGACCCCGGGATACGAGCAGTACTTC. Translated: CASSWTPGYEQYF.

V usage is TRBV5-1 and J usage is TRBJ2-5; D might be TRBD1 (6 bases). The J call is uncertain, as TRBJ2-7 better fits the DNA end. CDR1 and CDR2 (germline): SGHRS, YFSETQ. This CDR3 comprises 14 residues. The CDR3 protein is CASSLSQGPYEQYF. Here the CDR3 DNA reads TGCGCCAGCAGCTTGTCACAGGGTCCCTACGAGCAGTACTTC.

The chain joins TRBV18 to TRBJ2-3, with 7 positions matching TRBD1. J was trimmed by 3 bases and V by 3 bases; bases with no gene match: 0. This CDR3 has 13 residues. CDR1 KGHSH and CDR2 LQKENI come from the germline V gene. The CDR3 DNA reads TGTGCCAGCTCACCGGGACAGACAGATACGCAGTATTTT. Translation gives CASSPGQTDTQYF.

The V and J genes are TRBV18 and TRBJ2-3; no clear D gene. The CDR3 has 13 amino acids. The V and J ends lost 2 bases and 1 base respectively, with 4 bases between them. Per germline, CDR1 KGHSH and CDR2 LQKENI. CDR3 in DNA: TGTGCCAGCTCACCAATGGGCACAGATACGCAGTATTTT. It yields the protein CASSPMGTDTQYF.

The rearrangement links TRBV4-2 to TRBJ2-3, with D hard to call. Germline V gene lookup returns CDR1 LGHNA and CDR2 YNFKEQ. The CDR3 length is 14 residues. V lost 1 base and J 1 base, leaving 6 bases between the germline ends. Written as DNA, the CDR3 is TGTGCCAGCAGCCAAGGAGGCGGCACAGATACGCAGTATTTT. Amino acids: CASSQGGGTDTQYF.

This chain links TRBV6-5 with TRBJ2-2; the D gene is possibly TRBD2 (5 bases). Trimming removed 8 bases from V and 1 base from J, with 14 bases in between. Germline loops: CDR1 MNHEY, CDR2 SVGAGI. CDR3 size: 15 residues. CDR3 protein: CASQPPGKNTGELFF. DNA of the CDR3: TGTGCCAGCCAGCCCCCGGGAAAGAACACCGGGGAGCTGTTTTTT.

The chain employs TRBV5-1 and TRBJ2-1, with 8 bases fitting TRBD2. CDR3 length: 16 residues. Germline-derived CDR1 and CDR2 are SGHRS and YFSETQ. The J segment lost 3 bases and the V segment lost 1 base, leaving 6 bases of the junction unmatched. The CDR3 sequence is CASSLNVAGLYNEQFF. CDR3 DNA sequence: TGCGCCAGCAGCTTGAATGTAGCGGGGCTCTACAATGAGCAGTTCTTC.

The chain carries TRBV5-1 and TRBJ1-4; D unclear. Germline V gene sequence: CDR1 SGHRS, CDR2 YFSETQ. Trimming shortened V by 0 bases and J by 8 bases, and 17 bases separated the two germline ends. This CDR3 is built from 16 residues. The CDR3 DNA is TGCGCCAGCAGCTTGGAAGTTGGGGTTCCAGACGAAAAACTGTTTTTT. Translation gives CASSLEVGVPDEKLFF.

This rearrangement joins TRBV4-2 to TRBJ1-6; D call uncertain. Between the trimmed V and J ends, which lost 4 bases and 10 bases, there was a span of 20 bases. This CDR3 has 16 amino acids. Germline V CDR1 and CDR2: LGHNA, YNFKEQ. This CDR3 reads CASSRNSDPTPSPLHF. The CDR3 nucleotides are TGTGCCAGCAGCCGAAACTCAGACCCGACCCCCTCACCCCTCCACTTT.